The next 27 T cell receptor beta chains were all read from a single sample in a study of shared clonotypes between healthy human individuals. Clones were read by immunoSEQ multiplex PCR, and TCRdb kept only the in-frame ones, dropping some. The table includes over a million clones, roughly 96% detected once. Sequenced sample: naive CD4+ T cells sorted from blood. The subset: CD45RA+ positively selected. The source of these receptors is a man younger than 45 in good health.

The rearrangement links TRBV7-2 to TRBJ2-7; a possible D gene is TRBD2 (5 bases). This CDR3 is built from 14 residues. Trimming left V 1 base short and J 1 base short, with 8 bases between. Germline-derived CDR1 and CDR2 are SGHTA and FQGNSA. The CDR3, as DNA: TGTGCCAGCAGCTTAGGACTACTTTCCTACGAGCAGTACTTC. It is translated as CASSLGLLSYEQYF.

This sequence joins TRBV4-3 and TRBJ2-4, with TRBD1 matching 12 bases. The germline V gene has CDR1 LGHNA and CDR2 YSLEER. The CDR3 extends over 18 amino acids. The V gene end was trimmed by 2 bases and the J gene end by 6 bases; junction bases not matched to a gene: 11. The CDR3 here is CASSQLPSGTGGGNIQYF. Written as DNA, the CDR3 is TGCGCCAGCAGCCAACTCCCCTCCGGGACAGGGGGCGGAAACATTCAGTACTTC.

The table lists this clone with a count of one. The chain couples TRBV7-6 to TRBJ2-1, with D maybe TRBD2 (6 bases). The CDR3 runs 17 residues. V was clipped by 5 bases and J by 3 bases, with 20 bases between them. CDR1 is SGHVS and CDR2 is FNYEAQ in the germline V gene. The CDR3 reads CASSPREPSGLYNEQFF. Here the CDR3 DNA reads TGTGCCAGCAGCCCTCGGGAGCCCTCCGGGCTCTACAATGAGCAGTTCTTC.

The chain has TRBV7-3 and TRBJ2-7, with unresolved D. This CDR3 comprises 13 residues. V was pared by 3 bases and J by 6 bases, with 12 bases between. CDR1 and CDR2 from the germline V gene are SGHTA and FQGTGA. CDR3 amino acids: CASSLGGIGEQYF. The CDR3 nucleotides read TGTGCCAGCAGCTTGGGTGGGATTGGCGAGCAGTACTTC.

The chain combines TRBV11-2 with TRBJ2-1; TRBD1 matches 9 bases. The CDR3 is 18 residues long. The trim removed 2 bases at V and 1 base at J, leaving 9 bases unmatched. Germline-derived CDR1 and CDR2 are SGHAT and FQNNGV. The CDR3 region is CASSLRDRAMGSYNEQFF. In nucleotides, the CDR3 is TGTGCCAGCAGCTTACGGGACAGGGCTATGGGGTCCTACAATGAGCAGTTCTTC.

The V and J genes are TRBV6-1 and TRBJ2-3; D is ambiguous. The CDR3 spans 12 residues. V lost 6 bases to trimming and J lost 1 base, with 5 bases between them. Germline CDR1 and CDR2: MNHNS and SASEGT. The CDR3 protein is CASSIGTDTQYF. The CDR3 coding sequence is TGTGCCAGCAGCATTGGCACAGATACGCAGTATTTT.

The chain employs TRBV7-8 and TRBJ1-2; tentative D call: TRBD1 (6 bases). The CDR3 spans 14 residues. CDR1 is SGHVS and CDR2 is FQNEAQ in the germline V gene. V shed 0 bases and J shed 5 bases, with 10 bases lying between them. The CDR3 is CASSLAQGRYGYTF. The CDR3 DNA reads TGTGCCAGCAGCTTAGCCCAGGGGAGGTATGGCTACACCTTC. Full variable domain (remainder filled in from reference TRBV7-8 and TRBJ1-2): GAGVSQSPRYKVAKRGQDVALRCDPISGHVSLFWYQQALGQGPEFLTYFQNEAQLDKSGLPSDRFFAERPEGSVSTLKIQRTQQEDSAVYLCASSLAQGRYGYTFGSGTRLTVV.

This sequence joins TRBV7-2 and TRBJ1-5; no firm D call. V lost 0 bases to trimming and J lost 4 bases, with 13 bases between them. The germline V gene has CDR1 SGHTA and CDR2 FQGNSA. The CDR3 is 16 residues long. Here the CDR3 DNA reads TGTGCCAGCAGCTTAGCGGCAACCCGAGCAAATCAGCCCCAGCATTTT. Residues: CASSLAATRANQPQHF.

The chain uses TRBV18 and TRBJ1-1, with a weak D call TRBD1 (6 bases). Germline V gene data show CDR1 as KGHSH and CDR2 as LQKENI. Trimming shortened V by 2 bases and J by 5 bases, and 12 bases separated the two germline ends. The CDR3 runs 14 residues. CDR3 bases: TGTGCCAGCTCACCAACAGGGCCGTTGACTGAAGCTTTCTTT. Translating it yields CASSPTGPLTEAFF.

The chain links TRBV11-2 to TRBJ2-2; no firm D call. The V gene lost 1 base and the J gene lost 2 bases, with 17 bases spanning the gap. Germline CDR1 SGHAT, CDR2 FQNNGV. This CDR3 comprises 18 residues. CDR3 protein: CASSLVPSSGPNTGELFF. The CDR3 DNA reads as TGTGCCAGCAGCTTAGTTCCGTCTTCCGGACCCAACACCGGGGAGCTGTTTTTT.

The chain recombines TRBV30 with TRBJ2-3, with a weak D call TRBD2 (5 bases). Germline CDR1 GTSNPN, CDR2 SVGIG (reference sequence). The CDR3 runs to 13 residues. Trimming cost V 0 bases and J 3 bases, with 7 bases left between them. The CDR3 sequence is CAWSVLGTDTQYF. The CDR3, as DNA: TGTGCCTGGAGTGTACTAGGGACAGATACGCAGTATTTT.

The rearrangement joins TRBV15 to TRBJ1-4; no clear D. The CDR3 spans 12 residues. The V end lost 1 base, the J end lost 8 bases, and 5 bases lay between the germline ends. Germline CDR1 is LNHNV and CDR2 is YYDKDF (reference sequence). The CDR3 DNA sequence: TGTGCCACCAGCAGAGGGTGGGAAAAACTGTTTTTT. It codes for CATSRGWEKLFF.

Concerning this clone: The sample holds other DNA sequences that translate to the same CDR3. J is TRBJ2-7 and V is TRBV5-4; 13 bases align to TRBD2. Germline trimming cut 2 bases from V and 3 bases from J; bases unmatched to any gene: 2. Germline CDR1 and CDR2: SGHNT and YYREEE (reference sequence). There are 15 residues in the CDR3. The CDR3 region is CASSLGLAGDYEQYF. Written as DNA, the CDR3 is TGTGCCAGCAGCTTAGGACTAGCGGGAGACTACGAGCAGTACTTC.

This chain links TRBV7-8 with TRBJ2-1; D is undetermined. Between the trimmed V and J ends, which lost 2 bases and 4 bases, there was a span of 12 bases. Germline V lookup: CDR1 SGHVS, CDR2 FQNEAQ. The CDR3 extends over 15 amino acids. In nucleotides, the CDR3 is TGTGCCAGCAGCTTACAGGCTACTTTTTACAATGAGCAGTTCTTC. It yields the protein CASSLQATFYNEQFF.

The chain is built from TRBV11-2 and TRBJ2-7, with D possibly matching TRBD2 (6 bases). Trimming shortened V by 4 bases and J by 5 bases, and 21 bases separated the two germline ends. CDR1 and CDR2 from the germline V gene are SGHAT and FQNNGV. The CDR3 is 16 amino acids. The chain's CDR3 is CASSSLVGGSGHEQYF. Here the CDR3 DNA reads TGTGCCAGCAGCTCCCTTGTGGGGGGTTCGGGCCACGAGCAGTACTTC.

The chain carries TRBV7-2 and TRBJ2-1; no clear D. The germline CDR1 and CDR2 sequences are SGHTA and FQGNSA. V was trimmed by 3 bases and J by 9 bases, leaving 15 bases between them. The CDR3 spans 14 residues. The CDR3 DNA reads TGTGCCAGCAGCTTCGGTTCGCGTATAAGTGAGCAGTTCTTC. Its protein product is CASSFGSRISEQFF.

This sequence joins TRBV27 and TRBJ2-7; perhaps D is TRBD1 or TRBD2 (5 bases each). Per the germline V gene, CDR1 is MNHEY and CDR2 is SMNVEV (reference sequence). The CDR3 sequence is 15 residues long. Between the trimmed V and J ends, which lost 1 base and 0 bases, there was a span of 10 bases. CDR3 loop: CASSLYEGTSYEQYF. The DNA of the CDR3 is TGTGCCAGCAGTTTATATGAGGGGACCTCCTACGAGCAGTACTTC.

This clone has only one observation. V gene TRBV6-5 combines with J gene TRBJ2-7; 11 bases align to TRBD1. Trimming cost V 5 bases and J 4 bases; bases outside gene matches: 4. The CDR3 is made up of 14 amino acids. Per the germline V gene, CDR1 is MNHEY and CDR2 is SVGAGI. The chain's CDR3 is CASSGRDRGYEQYF. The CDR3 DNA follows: TGTGCCAGCAGTGGAAGGGACAGGGGGTACGAGCAGTACTTC.

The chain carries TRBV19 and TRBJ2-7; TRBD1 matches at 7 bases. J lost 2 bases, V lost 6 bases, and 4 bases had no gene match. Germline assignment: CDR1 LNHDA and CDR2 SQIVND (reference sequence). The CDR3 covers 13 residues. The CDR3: CASRRQGAYEQYF. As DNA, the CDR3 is TGTGCCAGTAGACGGCAGGGGGCCTACGAGCAGTACTTC.

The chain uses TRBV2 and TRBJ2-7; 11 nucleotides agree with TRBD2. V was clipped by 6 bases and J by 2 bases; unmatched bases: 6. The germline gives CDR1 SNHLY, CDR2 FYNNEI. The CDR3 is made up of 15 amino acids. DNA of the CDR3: TGTGCCAGCAGAGATCCTAGCGGGAGGACCTACGAGCAGTACTTC. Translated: CASRDPSGRTYEQYF.

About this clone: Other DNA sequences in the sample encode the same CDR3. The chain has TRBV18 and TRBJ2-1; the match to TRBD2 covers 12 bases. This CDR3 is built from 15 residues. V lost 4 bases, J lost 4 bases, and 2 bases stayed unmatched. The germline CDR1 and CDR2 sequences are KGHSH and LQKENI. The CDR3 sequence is CASSLGTSGYNEQFF. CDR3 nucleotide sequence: TGTGCCAGCTCACTCGGGACTAGCGGGTACAATGAGCAGTTCTTC.

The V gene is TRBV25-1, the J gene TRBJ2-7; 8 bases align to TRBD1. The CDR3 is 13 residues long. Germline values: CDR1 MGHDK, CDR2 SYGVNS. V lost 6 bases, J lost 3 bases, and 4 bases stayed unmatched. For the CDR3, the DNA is TGTGCCAGCAGCAATACAGGGGGCTACGAGCAGTACTTC. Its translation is CASSNTGGYEQYF.

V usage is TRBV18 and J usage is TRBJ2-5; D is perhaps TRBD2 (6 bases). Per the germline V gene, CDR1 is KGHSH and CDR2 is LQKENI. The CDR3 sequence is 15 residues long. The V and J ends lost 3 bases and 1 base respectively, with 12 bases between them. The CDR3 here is CASSPPGGFQETQYF. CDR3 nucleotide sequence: TGTGCCAGCTCACCCCCTGGGGGGTTCCAAGAGACCCAGTACTTC.

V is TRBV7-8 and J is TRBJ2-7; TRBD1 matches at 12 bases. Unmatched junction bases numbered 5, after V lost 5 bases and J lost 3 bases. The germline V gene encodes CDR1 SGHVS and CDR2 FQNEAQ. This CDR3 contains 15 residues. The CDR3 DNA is TGTGCCAGCAGCACCCGGGACAGGGGGCTCTACGAGCAGTACTTC. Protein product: CASSTRDRGLYEQYF. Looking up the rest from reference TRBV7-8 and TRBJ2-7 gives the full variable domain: GAGVSQSPRYKVAKRGQDVALRCDPISGHVSLFWYQQALGQGPEFLTYFQNEAQLDKSGLPSDRFFAERPEGSVSTLKIQRTQQEDSAVYLCASSTRDRGLYEQYFGPGTRLTVT.

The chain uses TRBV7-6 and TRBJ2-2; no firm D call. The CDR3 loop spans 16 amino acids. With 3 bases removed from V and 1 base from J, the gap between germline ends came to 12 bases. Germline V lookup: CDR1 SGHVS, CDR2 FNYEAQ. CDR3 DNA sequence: TGTGCCAGCAGCTTGCGGAGACCAGAGAACACCGGGGAGCTGTTTTTT. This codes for CASSLRRPENTGELFF.

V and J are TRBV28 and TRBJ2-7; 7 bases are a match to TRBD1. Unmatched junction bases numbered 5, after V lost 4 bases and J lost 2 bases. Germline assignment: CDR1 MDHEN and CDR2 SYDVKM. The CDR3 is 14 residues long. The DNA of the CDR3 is TGTGCCAGCAGTTCTGGGACAGAACCCTACGAGCAGTACTTC. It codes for CASSSGTEPYEQYF.

The CDR3 bases are TGTGCCAGCAGCTTGGCAGGGCTAGCGGGAGGTACGCAGTATTTT. It codes for CASSLAGLAGGTQYF. V and J are TRBV5-4 and TRBJ2-3; 11 bases fit TRBD2. The germline V gene encodes CDR1 SGHNT and CDR2 YYREEE (reference sequence). The CDR3 has 15 residues. V was clipped by 0 bases and J by 8 bases; unmatched bases: 5. Supplemented by reference TRBV5-4 and TRBJ2-3, the full variable domain reads ETGVTQSPTHLIKTRGQQVTLRCSSQSGHNTVSWYQQALGQGPQFIFQYYREEENGRGNFPPRFSGLQFPNYSSELNVNALELDDSALYLCASSLAGLAGGTQYFGPGTRLTVL.